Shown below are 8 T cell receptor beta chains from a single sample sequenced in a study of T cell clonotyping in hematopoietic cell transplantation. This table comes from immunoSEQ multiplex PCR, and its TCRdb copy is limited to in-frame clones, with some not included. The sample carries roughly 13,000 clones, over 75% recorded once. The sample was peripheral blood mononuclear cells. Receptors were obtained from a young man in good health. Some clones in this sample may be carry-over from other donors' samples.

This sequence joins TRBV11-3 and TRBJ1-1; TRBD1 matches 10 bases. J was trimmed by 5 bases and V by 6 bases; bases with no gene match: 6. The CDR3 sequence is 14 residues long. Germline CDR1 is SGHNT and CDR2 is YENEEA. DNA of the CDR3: TGTGCCAGCAGTAGACAGGGGGCGGGGACTGAAGCTTTCTTT. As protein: CASSRQGAGTEAFF.

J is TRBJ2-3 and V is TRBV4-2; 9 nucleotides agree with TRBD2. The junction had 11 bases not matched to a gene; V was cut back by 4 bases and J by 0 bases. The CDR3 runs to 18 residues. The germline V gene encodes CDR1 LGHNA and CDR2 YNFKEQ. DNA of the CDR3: TGTGCCAGCAGCCTTAGCGGGAGTGGGGTTTTGAGCACAGATACGCAGTATTTT. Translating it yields CASSLSGSGVLSTDTQYF.

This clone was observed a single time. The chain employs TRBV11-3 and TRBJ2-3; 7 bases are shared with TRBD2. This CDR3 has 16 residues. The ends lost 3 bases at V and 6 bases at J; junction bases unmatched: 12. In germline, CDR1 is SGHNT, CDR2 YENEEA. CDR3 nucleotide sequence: TGTGCCAGCAGCTTGTCTTGGACTAGATCCGGGGATACGCAGTATTTT. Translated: CASSLSWTRSGDTQYF.

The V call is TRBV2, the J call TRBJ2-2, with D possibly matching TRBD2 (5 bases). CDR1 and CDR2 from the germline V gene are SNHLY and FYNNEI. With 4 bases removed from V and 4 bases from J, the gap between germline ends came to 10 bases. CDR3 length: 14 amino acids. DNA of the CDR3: TGTGCCAGCAGTGGGGCTAGCTTCACCGGGGAGCTGTTTTTT. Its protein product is CASSGASFTGELFF.

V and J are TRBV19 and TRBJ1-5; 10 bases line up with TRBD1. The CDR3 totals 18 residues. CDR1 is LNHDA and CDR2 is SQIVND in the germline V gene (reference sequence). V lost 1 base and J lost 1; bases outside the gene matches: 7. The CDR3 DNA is TGTGCCAGTAGTATAGCGGGACAGGGGATAAAGAGCAATCAGCCCCAGCATTTT. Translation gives CASSIAGQGIKSNQPQHF.

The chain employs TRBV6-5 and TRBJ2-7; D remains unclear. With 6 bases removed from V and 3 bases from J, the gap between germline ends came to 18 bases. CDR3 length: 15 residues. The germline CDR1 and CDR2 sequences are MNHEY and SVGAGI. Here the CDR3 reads CASRDPVASVYEQYF. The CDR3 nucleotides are TGTGCCAGCAGGGACCCTGTGGCATCCGTCTACGAGCAGTACTTC.

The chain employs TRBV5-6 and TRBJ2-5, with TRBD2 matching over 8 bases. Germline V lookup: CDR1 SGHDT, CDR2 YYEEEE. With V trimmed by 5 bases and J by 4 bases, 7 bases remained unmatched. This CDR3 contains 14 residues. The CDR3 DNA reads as TGTGCCAGCAGTCTTTACGGGGGGGCAGAGACCCAGTACTTC. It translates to CASSLYGGAETQYF.

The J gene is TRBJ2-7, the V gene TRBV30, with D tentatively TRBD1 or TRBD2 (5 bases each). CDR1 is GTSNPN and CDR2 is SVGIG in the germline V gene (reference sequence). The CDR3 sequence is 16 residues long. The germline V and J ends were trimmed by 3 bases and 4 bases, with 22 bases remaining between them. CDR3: CAWRPPFRDESYEQYF. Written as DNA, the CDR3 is TGTGCCTGGAGACCTCCCTTCCGGGACGAATCGTACGAGCAGTACTTC. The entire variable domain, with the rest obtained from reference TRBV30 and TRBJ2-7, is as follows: SQTIHQWPATLVQPVGSPLSLECTVEGTSNPNLYWYRQAAGRGLQLLFYSVGIGQISSEVPQNLSASRPQDRQFILSSKKLLLSDSGFYLCAWRPPFRDESYEQYFGPGTRLTVT.